The clone carrying this TCR beta chain showed up just a few times. Its antigen remains unidentified. Trimming cost V 5 bases and J 8 bases, with 14 bases left between them. CDR3 length: 13 amino acids. This sample is part of a study of human T cells and chemical hapten exposure. Study-level results: Expanded TCRs produced significantly more large CDR3 similarity clusters than controls did. Having alopecia, the donors may differ immunologically from healthy people.

The time point is: patch test 1, 2 weeks after DPC sensitization. Noted treatment: therapeutic diphenylcyclopropenone sensitization with weekly scalp DPC. TCRdb fed the RACE reads into MiXCR, producing one record per CDR3 protein. The sample has about 120,000 distinct CDR3 sequences, roughly 15% seen once. This sequence originates from a man aged 18 to 29 with alopecia areata. Some clones in this sample may be carry-over from other donors' samples. The J gene is TRBJ2-3, the V gene TRBV12-3 or TRBV12-4; D could derive from TRBD1 or TRBD2 (5 bases each). The sample consisted of whole blood, taken in connection with sensitization to the hapten diphenylcyclopropenone (DPC). The CDR3 here is CASSPTPGTTQYF. The DNA for the CDR3 is TGTGCCAGCAGTCCGACTCCGGGGACTACGCAGTATTTT.